This paragraph reports one T cell receptor (beta chain). The record originates from a study of shared clonotypes between healthy human individuals. PCR replicates performed on unsorted PBMC used approximately 310 ng DNA, 25,000 to 35,000 T cell genomes. In the source study's methods: Filtering of immunoSEQ junctional sequences could not match full-length read filtering. TCRdb's table, derived via immunoSEQ multiplex PCR, lists solely in-frame clones and lacks some. The V and J calls and clone size come from that table; D and trimming were worked out from the DNA. The sample includes 450,000 to 650,000 clones, roughly 72% of them seen just once. This CDR3 has 14 residues. Germline CDR1 reads LNHDA; CDR2 reads SQIVND (reference sequence). V lost 6 bases to trimming and J lost 1 base, with 12 bases between them.

The chain has TRBV19 and TRBJ1-2; possibly TRBD1 for D (6 bases). Sequenced material: PBMCs. This clonotype was obtained from a woman aged 40 to 50 in good health. Some clones in this sample may be carry-over from other donors' samples. This chain's CDR3 is CASSSGALNYGYTF. As DNA, the CDR3 is TGTGCCAGTAGCTCAGGGGCTCTTAACTATGGCTACACCTTC.